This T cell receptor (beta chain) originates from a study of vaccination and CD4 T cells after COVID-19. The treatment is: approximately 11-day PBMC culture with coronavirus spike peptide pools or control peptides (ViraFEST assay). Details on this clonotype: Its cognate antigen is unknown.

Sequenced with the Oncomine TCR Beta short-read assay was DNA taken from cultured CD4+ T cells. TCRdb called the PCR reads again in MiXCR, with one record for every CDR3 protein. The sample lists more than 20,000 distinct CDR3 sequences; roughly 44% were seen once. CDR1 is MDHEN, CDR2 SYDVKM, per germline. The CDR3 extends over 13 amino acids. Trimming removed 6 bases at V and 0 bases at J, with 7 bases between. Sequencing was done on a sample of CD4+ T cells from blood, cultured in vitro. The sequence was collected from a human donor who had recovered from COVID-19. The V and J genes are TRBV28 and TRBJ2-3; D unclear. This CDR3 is CASRRPSTDTQYF. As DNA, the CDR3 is TGTGCCAGCAGGCGTCCTAGCACAGATACGCAGTATTTT.